This T cell receptor (beta chain) was identified in a study of T cell changes during pregnancy in multiple sclerosis. Germline trimming cut 5 bases from V and 3 bases from J; bases unmatched to any gene: 3. CDR1 and CDR2 from the germline V gene are SGHAT and FQNNGV. The CDR3 has 14 amino acids. Clones were read by immunoSEQ multiplex PCR, and TCRdb kept only the in-frame ones, dropping some. The sample has roughly 49,000 clones; 85% to 95% are singletons. The chain links TRBV11-2 to TRBJ2-3; 9 positions agree with TRBD1. The material was CD4+ T cells from peripheral blood mononuclear cells, obtained in the second trimester of pregnancy. This TCR was sampled from a female donor in good health, enrolled as a control in a pregnancy study. CDR3 DNA sequence: TGTGCCAGCAGCCAAGACAGGGGGACAGATACGCAGTATTTT. Its translation is CASSQDRGTDTQYF.